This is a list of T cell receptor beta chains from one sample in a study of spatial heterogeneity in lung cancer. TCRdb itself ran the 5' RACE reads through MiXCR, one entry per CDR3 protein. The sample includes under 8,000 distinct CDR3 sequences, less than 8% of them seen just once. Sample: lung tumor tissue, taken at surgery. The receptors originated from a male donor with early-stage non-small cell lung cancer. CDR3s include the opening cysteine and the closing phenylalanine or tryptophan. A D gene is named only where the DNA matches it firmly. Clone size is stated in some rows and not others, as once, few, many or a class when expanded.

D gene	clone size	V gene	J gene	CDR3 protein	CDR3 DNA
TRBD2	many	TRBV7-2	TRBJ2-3	CASSLRSGGSTDTQYF	TGTGCCAGCAGCTTAAGGAGCGGGGGGAGCACAGATACGCAGTATTTT
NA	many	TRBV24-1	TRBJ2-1	CATRGKMNEQFF	TGTGCCACCAGGGGGAAGATGAATGAGCAGTTCTTC
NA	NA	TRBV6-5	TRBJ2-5	CASSYSTSGPAETQYF	TGTGCCAGCAGTTACTCGACATCTGGTCCGGCGGAGACCCAGTACTTC
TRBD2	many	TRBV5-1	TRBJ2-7	CASSLAAGVSYEQYF	TGCGCCAGCAGCTTGGCCGCGGGGGTTTCCTACGAGCAGTACTTC
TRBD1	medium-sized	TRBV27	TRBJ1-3	CASSLSGTGSGNTIYF	TGTGCCAGCAGTTTATCTGGGACAGGCTCTGGAAACACCATATATTTT
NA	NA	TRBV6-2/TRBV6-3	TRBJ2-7	CASSPSSYEQYF	TGTGCCAGCAGCCCTAGCTCCTACGAGCAGTACTTC
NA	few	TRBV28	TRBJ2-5	CASSLSEARVVSGLAETQYF	TGTGCCAGCAGTTTATCTGAGGCGCGGGTGGTCAGCGGGTTGGCGGAGACCCAGTACTTC
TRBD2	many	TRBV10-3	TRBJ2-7	CAISEAGDSYEQYF	TGTGCCATCAGTGAGGCGGGGGACTCCTACGAGCAGTACTTC
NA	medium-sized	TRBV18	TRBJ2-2	CASSPRTTGELFF	TGTGCCAGCTCACCTCGGACCACCGGGGAGCTGTTTTTT
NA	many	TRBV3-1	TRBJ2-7	CASSQTTGIEQYF	TGTGCCAGCAGCCAGACTACAGGGATCGAGCAGTACTTC
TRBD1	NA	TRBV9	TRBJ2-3	CASSPGQGAITDTQYF	TGTGCCAGCAGCCCGGGTCAGGGGGCGATCACAGATACGCAGTATTTT
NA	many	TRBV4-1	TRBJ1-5	CASSRTKGVYNQPQHF	TGCGCCAGCAGCCGCACTAAGGGGGTTTACAATCAGCCCCAGCATTTT
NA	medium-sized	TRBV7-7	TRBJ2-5	CASSPFGSIQETQYF	TGTGCCAGCAGCCCGTTTGGAAGCATCCAAGAGACCCAGTACTTC
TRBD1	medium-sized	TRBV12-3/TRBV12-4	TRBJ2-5	CASRERGPETQYF	TGTGCCAGCAGGGAGAGGGGGCCGGAGACCCAGTACTTC
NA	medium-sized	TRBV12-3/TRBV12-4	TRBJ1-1	CASSYGSRPAEAFF	TGTGCCAGCAGTTACGGCAGTCGGCCCGCAGAAGCTTTCTTT
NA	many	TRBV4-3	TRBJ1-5	CASSPAFMGAGSQPQHF	TGCGCCAGCAGCCCGGCGTTTATGGGGGCTGGGAGTCAGCCCCAGCATTTT
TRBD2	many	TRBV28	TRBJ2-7	CASSISGSVNEQYF	TGTGCCAGCAGTATTAGCGGGAGTGTGAACGAGCAGTACTTC
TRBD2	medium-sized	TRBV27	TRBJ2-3	CASSPLGTSPTDTQYF	TGTGCCAGCAGTCCTCTGGGGACTAGCCCTACAGATACGCAGTATTTT